This is a list of T cell receptor beta chains from one sample in a study of shared clonotypes between healthy human individuals. This table comes from immunoSEQ multiplex PCR, and its TCRdb copy is limited to in-frame clones, with some not included. The data show some 2,500,000 clones, 93% seen once. The sequenced material came from naive CD4+ T cells from PBMCs. Source of these receptors: a man aged 18 to 35 in good health. Some clones in this sample may be carry-over from other donors' samples. CDR3s include the opening cysteine and the closing phenylalanine or tryptophan. Size tells how often a clone was seen (once, few, many) or the class of an expanded clone, and some rows leave it out.

TRBV4-2	NA	TRBJ2-1	CASSRMDRGGNEQFF
TRBV7-9	NA	TRBJ2-5	CASSWTSGRLETQYF
TRBV6-5	once	TRBJ2-2	CASRKWAGNTGELFF
TRBV5-1	NA	TRBJ1-4	CASSRPDTNEKLFF
TRBV7-8	NA	TRBJ2-3	CASSRTGSTDTQYF
TRBV28	few	TRBJ1-2	CASSDGGGYTF
TRBV4-2	NA	TRBJ2-3	CASSRPTSYERADTQYF
TRBV9	NA	TRBJ1-3	CASSATPAASGNTIYF
TRBV18	once	TRBJ2-1	CASSPQPGGEQFF
TRBV11-2	NA	TRBJ1-4	CASSHGQGVEKLFF
TRBV5-1	NA	TRBJ2-2	CASSSPGLTGELFF
TRBV14	NA	TRBJ2-5	CASSQAPGLGETQYF
TRBV5-1	NA	TRBJ2-2	CASSLGQGVSTITGELFF
TRBV5-1	NA	TRBJ2-3	CASSSGDSSGTQYF
TRBV28	once	TRBJ2-5	CASSTSQVGWREDKTQYF
TRBV5-1	NA	TRBJ2-7	CASSRSVAGDSYEQYF
TRBV5-5	NA	TRBJ2-7	CASSLEASGTYEQYF
TRBV28	NA	TRBJ2-1	CASSPQGPLRNEQFF
TRBV11-2	NA	TRBJ2-3	CASSLAGAGIDTQYF
TRBV6-4	NA	TRBJ2-2	CASRIVTSARRLFF
TRBV19	NA	TRBJ2-3	CASSHQTDTQYF
TRBV7-3	NA	TRBJ2-2	CASSSSGAGELFF
TRBV2	NA	TRBJ1-5	CASSKQGGSNQPQHF
TRBV2	NA	TRBJ2-5	CASLAGASETQYF
TRBV28	NA	TRBJ1-2	CASSWGRTYGYTF
TRBV28	NA	TRBJ1-2	CASRTGNYGYTF
TRBV4-1	NA	TRBJ2-7	CASSQLLTVAYEQYF
TRBV30	once	TRBJ1-1	CAGDGNTEAFF
TRBV7-9	NA	TRBJ2-7	CASRHGAIYEQYF
TRBV9	NA	TRBJ2-6	CASSGTTGPSFYPSGANVLTF
TRBV2	NA	TRBJ1-5	CASSEARRRDNQPQHF
TRBV18	NA	TRBJ2-7	CASSPQVSAGPYEQYF
TRBV19	NA	TRBJ1-1	CASIAPDRSTEAFF
TRBV9	few	TRBJ2-7	CASSVDGTGGVEQYF
TRBV28	once	TRBJ2-1	CASLKGGGWEQFF
TRBV4-1	NA	TRBJ1-5	CASSQEGWGTDSNQPQHF
TRBV28	once	TRBJ1-1	CASSGQGLMNTEAFF
TRBV5-1	NA	TRBJ2-1	CASSHRLQQGRQADSSYNEQFF
TRBV28	NA	TRBJ1-5	CASSVLDGSNQPQHF
TRBV6-1	NA	TRBJ2-1	CASSEATSGSYNEQFF
TRBV18	NA	TRBJ2-1	CASSPVVSSYNEQFF
TRBV5-1	few	TRBJ2-2	CASSLTGTGNTGELFF
TRBV30	NA	TRBJ1-1	CAWTRDFRRETEAFF
TRBV20-1	NA	TRBJ2-7	CSVSGVWEQYF
TRBV6-5	once	TRBJ2-7	CASSSHGTDFYEQYF
TRBV7-9	NA	TRBJ2-1	CASSLGSGRIDEQFF
TRBV30	few	TRBJ1-5	CAWSEGQGGNQPQHF
TRBV7-9	NA	TRBJ1-2	CASRPAGRPYGYTF
TRBV6-1	NA	TRBJ2-7	CATTSGRAYEQYF
TRBV30	NA	TRBJ2-3	CACNSPSMTDTQYF
TRBV7-8	NA	TRBJ2-7	CASSLIAGPSYEQYF
TRBV6-5	NA	TRBJ2-4	CASSYRQENIQYF
TRBV11-1	NA	TRBJ2-1	CASSPRRVREQFF